This is a list of T cell receptor beta chains from one sample in a study of T-cell memory formation after mild COVID-19. In TCRdb, the 5' RACE reads were re-called with MiXCR into one record per CDR3 protein. The table lists 150,000 to 200,000 distinct CDR3 sequences, roughly 11% of them singletons. Sequenced input: PBMCs or a T cell subset sorted from them (not recorded which). The receptors stem from a man between 18 and 35 years old who had mild COVID-19 (a few samples of this study predate the infection). Cell type and time point are not known. The CDR3 runs from the conserved cysteine through the conserved F or W.

j_gene | v_gene | CDR3aa
TRBJ2-7 | TRBV3-1 | CASSQWPINPYEQYF
TRBJ2-3 | TRBV5-5 | CASSSRPLGLTDTQYF
TRBJ2-5 | TRBV7-3 | CASSLSPGVQETQYF
TRBJ1-2 | TRBV5-1 | CASSRTAPYGYTF
TRBJ2-3 | TRBV20-1 | CSAAGFVAYF
TRBJ1-2 | TRBV4-3 | CASSQEHSGASGYTF
TRBJ2-5 | TRBV6-5 | CASRKQAAGTGGRETQYF
TRBJ2-5 | TRBV5-1 | CASSKQSREETQYF
TRBJ2-2 | TRBV3-1 | CASSTTSAGELFF
TRBJ2-3 | TRBV9 | CASSSRGLGADTQYF
TRBJ1-6 | TRBV7-8 | CASSLGWENSPLHF
TRBJ1-2 | TRBV4-1 | CASSLSDAIHYGYTF
TRBJ1-2 | TRBV12-3/TRBV12-4 | CASSIRQEGHGYTF
TRBJ1-6 | TRBV5-6 | CASRVQGSDSPLHF
TRBJ1-4 | TRBV5-1 | CASSPGGPSEKLFF
TRBJ2-5 | TRBV20-1 | CSARRASGGQETQYF
TRBJ1-2 | TRBV6-6 | CATLDPGSYGYTF
TRBJ2-6 | TRBV12-3/TRBV12-4 | CASSLETNVLTF
TRBJ2-4 | TRBV5-1 | CASRDTAELAKNIQYF
TRBJ2-3 | TRBV7-3 | CASSVRGRVDTQYF
TRBJ2-3 | TRBV5-1 | CASSFNLPTDTQYF
TRBJ1-6 | TRBV5-1 | CASSITGGNSPLHF